This TCR beta chain was documented in a study of T cell responses to AZD1222 COVID-19 vaccine. Study-wide context: Second-dose timings of about 4 or about 12 weeks were pooled.

This CDR3 is 14 amino acids long. Germline V lookup: CDR1 LGHDT, CDR2 YNNKEL (reference sequence). The V gene lost 4 bases and the J gene lost 7 bases, with 14 bases spanning the gap. Overall study findings and caveats: It should be noted that donors were predominantly white British and more often female, and clonal diversity was possibly underestimated. Sampling that yielded the repertoires occurred only after the peak T cell response.

This clone was observed a handful of times. What it recognizes is unknown. Measured with immunoSEQ multiplex PCR; TCRdb has only the in-frame clones, and not every one. The profile shows 150,000 to 200,000 clones, 87% of them singletons. The chain combines TRBV3-1 (or the pseudogene TRBV3-2) with TRBJ1-3; tentatively, D is TRBD1 (5 bases). Material: peripheral blood, obtained on day 0 of AZD1222 vaccination. This TCR was sampled from an adult in good health. CDR3 coding DNA: TGTGCCAGCAGCCGGAAGACAAAGGGGAACACCATATATTTT. Translating gives CASSRKTKGNTIYF.